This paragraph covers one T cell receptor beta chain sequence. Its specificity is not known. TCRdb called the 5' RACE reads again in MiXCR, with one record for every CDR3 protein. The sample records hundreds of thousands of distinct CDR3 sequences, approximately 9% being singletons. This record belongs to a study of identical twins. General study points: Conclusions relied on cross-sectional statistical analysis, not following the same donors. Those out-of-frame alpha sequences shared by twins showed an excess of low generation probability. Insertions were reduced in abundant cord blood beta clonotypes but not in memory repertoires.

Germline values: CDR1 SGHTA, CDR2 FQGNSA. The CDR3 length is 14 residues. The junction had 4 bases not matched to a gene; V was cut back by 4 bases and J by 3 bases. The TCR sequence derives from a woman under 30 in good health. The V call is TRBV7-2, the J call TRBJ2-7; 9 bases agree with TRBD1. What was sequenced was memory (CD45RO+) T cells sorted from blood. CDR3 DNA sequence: TGTGCCAGCAGCTCCCGGGACAGGGTCTACGAGCAGTACTTC. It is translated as CASSSRDRVYEQYF. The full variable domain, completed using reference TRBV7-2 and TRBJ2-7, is GAGVSQSPSNKVTEKGKDVELRCDPISGHTALYWYRQSLGQGLEFLIYFQGNSAPDKSGLPSDRFSAERTGGSVSTLTIQRTQQEDSAVYLCASSSRDRVYEQYFGPGTRLTVT.